The next 28 T cell receptor beta chains were all read from a single sample in a study of blood T cell repertoires in COVID-19. Some clones are missing from TCRdb's copy, which holds only in-frame ones; the method was immunoSEQ multiplex PCR. Among roughly 150,000 clones listed, around 80% were seen once. The material sequenced was peripheral blood. The origin of the receptors is a woman older than 75 with active or convalescent COVID-19.

The V gene is TRBV10-3, the J gene TRBJ1-6; D remains ambiguous. Trimming stripped 3 bases from V and 5 bases from J, with 5 bases between. The CDR3 consists of 13 residues. Germline loops: CDR1 ENHRY, CDR2 SYGVKD. The CDR3 is CAISENNNSPLHF. The CDR3 nucleotides read TGTGCCATCAGTGAAAACAATAATTCACCCCTCCACTTT.

The chain joins TRBV9 to TRBJ2-2; no firm D call. Germline V gene data show CDR1 as SGDLS and CDR2 as YYNGEE. The ends were cut back, 6 bases at V and 9 bases at J, with 18 bases in the middle. This CDR3 has 14 amino acids. The CDR3 DNA reads as TGTGCCAGCACCCCCGTGTCAGGTGTGAGGGAGCTGTTTTTT. Translated: CASTPVSGVRELFF.

The chain carries TRBV9 and TRBJ1-1, with TRBD1 as a possible D gene (6 bases). The CDR3 is 15 amino acids. Per germline, CDR1 SGDLS and CDR2 YYNGEE. The V end was cut by 4 bases, the J end by 0 bases, with 13 bases between. CDR3 in DNA: TGTGCCAGCAGCCTACAAGGGGGACTGAACACTGAAGCTTTCTTT. It yields the protein CASSLQGGLNTEAFF.

V gene TRBV5-5 combines with J gene TRBJ1-5; a possible D gene is TRBD1 (6 bases). Germline lookup yields CDR1 SGHKS and CDR2 YYEKEE (reference sequence). Trimming cost V 0 bases and J 9 bases, with 16 bases left between them. The CDR3 covers 15 residues. The CDR3 DNA reads as TGTGCCAGCAGCTTGGGGGCTCAGGGGCCGCGGCCCCAGCATTTT. Translation gives CASSLGAQGPRPQHF.

V gene TRBV9 combines with J gene TRBJ1-6, with D unresolved. The CDR3 sequence is 17 residues long. Deletions cut 3 bases from V and 5 bases from J, with 18 bases between. Germline CDR1 reads SGDLS; CDR2 reads YYNGEE. The CDR3 DNA reads as TGTGCCAGCAGCGCAGCAGGCGCCCGGGGAAATAATTCACCCCTCCACTTT. It encodes CASSAAGARGNNSPLHF.

The chain employs TRBV2 and TRBJ1-5, with TRBD1 as a possible D gene (5 bases). Germline CDR1 SNHLY, CDR2 FYNNEI. The CDR3 loop spans 18 amino acids. V was trimmed by 3 bases and J by 1 base, leaving 19 bases between them. CDR3 loop: CASSDDRVPRGSNQPQHF. CDR3 bases: TGTGCCAGCAGTGATGATAGGGTTCCTAGGGGAAGCAATCAGCCCCAGCATTTT.

The chain links TRBV7-2 to TRBJ2-1; 9 positions match TRBD2. Germline CDR1 reads SGHTA; CDR2 reads FQGNSA. After removal of 5 bases from V and 4 bases from J, the junction contained 12 bases not matched to a gene. The CDR3 is 17 amino acids. CDR3 protein: CASSPRDSGGGYNEQFF. CDR3 nucleotides: TGTGCCAGCAGCCCTCGTGATAGCGGGGGTGGTTACAATGAGCAGTTCTTC.

The rearrangement uses TRBV6-4 and TRBJ2-2, with a possible D match to TRBD1 (5 bases). This CDR3 contains 14 residues. Germline assignment: CDR1 MRHNA and CDR2 SNTAGT. The V and J ends lost 2 bases and 7 bases respectively, with 11 bases between them. The CDR3 coding sequence is TGTGCCAGCAGTGACCAGGGAATGTACGGGGAGCTGTTTTTT. Translation: CASSDQGMYGELFF.

The chain employs TRBV4-3 and TRBJ1-6; maybe TRBD1 (5 bases). The CDR3 is made up of 17 amino acids. Germline lookup yields CDR1 LGHNA and CDR2 YSLEER. Trimming took off 4 bases at V and 7 bases at J, with 20 bases between the two ends. The CDR3 nucleotides read TGCGCCAGCAGCCCTGCGGGGGGAGTTTCCGCGAATTCACCCCTCCACTTT. Amino acids: CASSPAGGVSANSPLHF.

This chain uses TRBV15 with TRBJ2-7; 11 positions agree with TRBD2. The V gene end was trimmed by 0 bases and the J gene end by 0 bases; junction bases not matched to a gene: 4. There are 17 residues in the CDR3. From germline, CDR1 is LNHNV and CDR2 YYDKDF (reference sequence). CDR3 loop: CATSRETLAGGSYEQYF. In DNA form, the CDR3 reads TGTGCCACCAGCAGAGAAACCCTAGCGGGGGGCTCCTACGAGCAGTACTTC.

The chain couples TRBV2 to TRBJ1-4; TRBD1 matches 8 bases. The CDR3 contains 15 residues. Germline trimming cut 6 bases from V and 0 bases from J; bases unmatched to any gene: 3. CDR1 and CDR2 from the germline V gene are SNHLY and FYNNEI. The CDR3 here is CASRTDRATNEKLFF. DNA of the CDR3: TGTGCCAGCAGAACGGACAGGGCAACTAATGAAAAACTGTTTTTT.

The chain recombines TRBV27 with TRBJ1-6; D gene uncertain. V lost 2 bases to trimming and J lost 8 bases, with 13 bases between them. CDR1 and CDR2 (germline): MNHEY, SMNVEV (reference sequence). The CDR3 sequence is 15 residues long. In nucleotides, the CDR3 is TGTGCCAGCAGTTTAAGGCCTCTAGGAGATTCACCCCTCCACTTT. Translation: CASSLRPLGDSPLHF.

The chain has TRBV5-6 and TRBJ1-2; D remains unclear. Germline-derived CDR1 and CDR2 are SGHDT and YYEEEE. V was pared by 0 bases and J by 4 bases, with 10 bases between. The CDR3 contains 14 residues. This chain's CDR3 is CASSLAWAVYGYTF. As DNA, the CDR3 is TGTGCCAGCAGCTTGGCCTGGGCAGTCTATGGCTACACCTTC.

The chain combines TRBV3-1 (or the pseudogene TRBV3-2) with TRBJ1-1; D ambiguous. Germline V gene data show CDR1 as LGHDT and CDR2 as YNNKEL (reference sequence). The CDR3 length is 12 residues. Trimming pared 6 bases from V and 4 bases from J, leaving 9 bases between. The CDR3 here is CASRRWSTEAFF. The DNA for the CDR3 is TGTGCCAGCAGGCGGTGGAGCACTGAAGCTTTCTTT.

V is TRBV9 and J is TRBJ2-7; 7 nucleotides line up with TRBD2. After removal of 0 bases from V and 6 bases from J, the junction contained 9 bases not matched to a gene. Germline loops: CDR1 SGDLS, CDR2 YYNGEE. CDR3 length: 15 amino acids. The CDR3 DNA reads as TGTGCCAGCAGCGTAGCCGCGGGGGTCTTGGGCGAGCAGTACTTC. It translates to CASSVAAGVLGEQYF. The full variable domain, rest sourced from reference TRBV9 and TRBJ2-7, is DSGVTQTPKHLITATGQRVTLRCSPRSGDLSVYWYQQSLDQGLQFLIQYYNGEERAKGNILERFSAQQFPDLHSELNLSSLELGDSALYFCASSVAAGVLGEQYFGPGTRLTVT.

The chain has TRBV3-1 (or the pseudogene TRBV3-2) and TRBJ1-4; D gene unclear. Germline V gives CDR1 LGHDT, CDR2 YNNKEL (reference sequence). This CDR3 region has 16 residues. V lost 0 bases and J lost 5, with 13 bases in between. The CDR3 bases are TGTGCCAGCAGCCAAGATCGACATTTGGAAAATGAAAAACTGTTTTTT. The encoded protein is CASSQDRHLENEKLFF.

The rearrangement links TRBV11-2 to TRBJ2-7, with 10 bases fitting TRBD1. V was clipped by 4 bases and J by 2 bases; unmatched bases: 14. The CDR3 is made up of 18 amino acids. From germline, CDR1 is SGHAT and CDR2 FQNNGV. CDR3 loop: CASSSINRDRGVTYEQYF. The CDR3 DNA sequence: TGTGCCAGCAGCTCAATAAACAGGGACAGGGGTGTAACCTACGAGCAGTACTTC.

The chain has TRBV7-9 and TRBJ1-1; D is unresolved. V lost 5 bases and J lost 4, with 14 bases in between. Looked up from germline, CDR1 is SEHNR and CDR2 is FQNEAQ (reference sequence). The CDR3 runs to 14 residues. The CDR3 loop is CASSLDTRGTEAFF. The DNA for the CDR3 is TGTGCCAGCAGCCTAGATACCCGGGGCACTGAAGCTTTCTTT.

In its sample, this clone was seen once. J is TRBJ1-1 and V is TRBV11-1, with D perhaps matching TRBD1 (6 bases). V was clipped by 2 bases and J by 1 base, with 11 bases between them. The CDR3 consists of 15 residues. Looked up from germline, CDR1 is SGHAT and CDR2 is FQDESV (reference sequence). The CDR3 loop is CASSLYGTKNTEAFF. CDR3 DNA sequence: TGTGCCAGCAGCTTATACGGGACAAAGAACACTGAAGCTTTCTTT.

This clone was counted between two and nine times. V is TRBV7-2 and J is TRBJ2-7; D might be TRBD2 (5 bases). Germline-derived CDR1 and CDR2 are SGHTA and FQGNSA. The ends were cut back, 0 bases at V and 5 bases at J, with 8 bases in the middle. The CDR3 spans 13 residues. CDR3 coding DNA: TGTGCCAGCAGCTTAGCAGGGAGAAACGAGCAGTACTTC. It encodes CASSLAGRNEQYF.

The rearrangement uses TRBV19 and TRBJ2-1, with 10 bases matching TRBD1. Trimming at V came to 5 bases and at J to 3 bases, leaving 13 bases not matched to a gene. Germline loops: CDR1 LNHDA, CDR2 SQIVND (reference sequence). This CDR3 is built from 18 residues. CDR3 coding DNA: TGTGCCAGTAGTTTGCCCGGGACAGGGGTGGGTCGCTACAATGAGCAGTTCTTC. This gives the protein CASSLPGTGVGRYNEQFF. The full variable domain, completed using reference TRBV19 and TRBJ2-1, is DGGITQSPKYLFRKEGQNVTLSCEQNLNHDAMYWYRQDPGQGLRLIYYSQIVNDFQKGDIAEGYSVSREKKESFPLTVTSAQKNPTAFYLCASSLPGTGVGRYNEQFFGPGTRLTVL.

The V and J genes are TRBV10-3 and TRBJ2-5, with 8 bases that match TRBD1. V trimming: 0 bases; J trimming: 4 bases; junction bases outside the gene matches: 4. The length of the CDR3 is 15 residues. CDR1 is ENHRY and CDR2 is SYGVKD in the germline V gene. For the CDR3, the DNA is TGTGCCATCAGTGAGTCGGACAGGGAATCAGAGACCCAGTACTTC. Protein product: CAISESDRESETQYF.

The chain is built from TRBV4-2 and TRBJ1-4; 8 bases align to TRBD1. The trim removed 3 bases at V and 8 bases at J, leaving 11 bases unmatched. Germline CDR1 and CDR2: LGHNA and YNFKEQ. CDR3 length equals 16 residues. The CDR3 is CASSQEIGQGSEKLFF. The CDR3, as DNA: TGTGCCAGCAGCCAGGAGATAGGACAGGGTAGCGAAAAACTGTTTTTT.

This clone has just one count. V and J are TRBV18 and TRBJ1-2; no clear D gene. The CDR3 covers 14 residues. The V gene lost 4 bases and the J gene lost 4 bases, with 13 bases spanning the gap. Germline assignment: CDR1 KGHSH and CDR2 LQKENI. The CDR3: CASSREGQPYGYTF. The CDR3 bases are TGTGCCAGCTCACGGGAGGGCCAGCCCTATGGCTACACCTTC.

This chain connects TRBV6-5 to TRBJ2-7, with 8 bases aligning to TRBD2. The CDR3 loop spans 14 amino acids. The V gene's germline CDR1 is MNHEY and CDR2 SVGAGI. Germline trimming cut 11 bases from V and 0 bases from J; bases unmatched to any gene: 9. The CDR3 DNA is TGTGCCTCCCGGCGGGGGGCCAACTCCTACGAGCAGTACTTC. Translating it yields CASRRGANSYEQYF.

V is TRBV7-6 and J is TRBJ2-1, with 8 bases aligning to TRBD1. Germline V gives CDR1 SGHVS, CDR2 FNYEAQ. The ends lost 1 base at V and 4 bases at J; junction bases unmatched: 12. The CDR3 is made up of 18 amino acids. This chain's CDR3 is CASSLGPGTGIGYNEQFF. The DNA for the CDR3 is TGTGCCAGCAGCTTAGGCCCCGGGACAGGTATTGGGTACAATGAGCAGTTCTTC.

The CDR3 reads CASSIRGATNEKLFF. DNA of the CDR3: TGTGCCAGTAGTATCCGCGGGGCAACTAATGAAAAACTGTTTTTT. The chain joins TRBV19 to TRBJ1-4, with D hard to call. This CDR3 spans 15 amino acids. V was pared by 3 bases and J by 0 bases, with 8 bases between. In germline, CDR1 is LNHDA, CDR2 SQIVND (reference sequence).

The rearrangement links TRBV19 to TRBJ1-3, with 8 bases that match TRBD1. The germline CDR1 and CDR2 sequences are LNHDA and SQIVND (reference sequence). CDR3 length: 18 amino acids. V was clipped by 6 bases and J by 4 bases; unmatched bases: 17. CDR3: CASSVTRDRTQGGNTIYF. Written as DNA, the CDR3 is TGTGCCAGTAGCGTAACCCGGGACAGGACCCAGGGAGGAAACACCATATATTTT.